Following are 14 T cell receptor beta chains from one sample sequenced in a study of cytomegalovirus exposure and HLA in healthy donors. The assay was immunoSEQ multiplex PCR, and TCRdb's table has in-frame clones only and misses some. The data show some 87,000 clones, 95% to 96% seen once. Material: PBMCs. These receptors came from a woman younger than 35 in good health and CMV-seronegative.

This chain joins TRBV10-3 and TRBJ2-1, with 9 bases identical to TRBD2. The CDR3 is 16 amino acids. Trimming took 3 bases from V and 6 from J; bases not matched to a gene: 9. Germline V gene data show CDR1 as ENHRY and CDR2 as SYGVKD. Here the CDR3 DNA reads TGTGCCATCAGTGAACGAGCTAGCGGGACGGGCAATGAGCAGTTCTTC. Amino acids: CAISERASGTGNEQFF.

This clone turned up a few times. The V and J genes are TRBV5-6 and TRBJ1-4; 11 bases line up with TRBD1. The CDR3 consists of 16 residues. Trimming cost V 4 bases and J 10 bases; bases outside gene matches: 12. Germline values: CDR1 SGHDT, CDR2 YYEEEE. The CDR3 DNA follows: TGTGCCAGCAGCCGAGACGGACAGGGGGCGGGGGGAAAACTGTTTTTT. This translates into CASSRDGQGAGGKLFF.

In nucleotides, the CDR3 is TGTGCCAGCTTACTAAATATCGGACTAGCGGGAGCCAAAAACATTCAGTACTTC. This sequence encodes CASLLNIGLAGAKNIQYF. This chain links TRBV18 with TRBJ2-4, with TRBD2 matching 11 bases. After removal of 7 bases from V and 0 bases from J, the junction contained 11 bases not matched to a gene. This CDR3 is 18 amino acids long. Germline V gene sequence: CDR1 KGHSH, CDR2 LQKENI.

The chain joins TRBV5-8 to TRBJ2-3; no definite D call. Germline V gene sequence: CDR1 SGHTS, CDR2 YDEGEE. The V end was cut by 0 bases, the J end by 7 bases, with 9 bases between. There are 13 residues in the CDR3. The DNA of the CDR3 is TGTGCCAGCAGCTTGGGGCTAGTTAATACGCAGTATTTT. It translates to CASSLGLVNTQYF.

The chain couples TRBV7-2 to TRBJ2-1; D not resolved. The V gene's germline CDR1 is SGHTA and CDR2 FQGNSA. The CDR3 length is 13 residues. Trimming shortened V by 2 bases and J by 5 bases, and 7 bases separated the two germline ends. CDR3 residues: CASSLNNHNEQFF. CDR3 in DNA: TGTGCCAGCAGCTTAAACAACCACAATGAGCAGTTCTTC.

The V and J genes are TRBV6-5 and TRBJ2-1, with 13 bases lining up with TRBD2. Losses at the gene ends were 2 bases for V and 6 bases for J; bases not matched to a gene: 4. There are 16 residues in the CDR3. Germline V lookup: CDR1 MNHEY, CDR2 SVGAGI. Here the CDR3 DNA reads TGTGCCAGCAGTTACGATACTAGCGGGAGGGTCAATGAGCAGTTCTTC. Protein product: CASSYDTSGRVNEQFF.

The rearrangement uses TRBV2 and TRBJ1-1; the match to TRBD1 covers 7 bases. There are 14 residues in the CDR3. Germline values: CDR1 SNHLY, CDR2 FYNNEI. Trimming removed 6 bases from V and 7 bases from J; junction bases left unmatched: 11. Here the CDR3 reads CASSTRGGWGEAFF. The CDR3 DNA is TGTGCCAGCAGCACCCGAGGGGGCTGGGGTGAAGCTTTCTTT.

The chain couples TRBV15 to TRBJ2-2; no reliable D call. Trimming removed 0 bases from V and 5 bases from J, with 10 bases in between. Germline V gene data show CDR1 as LNHNV and CDR2 as YYDKDF (reference sequence). This CDR3 has 15 residues. This CDR3 reads CATSRDQPGTGELFF. The CDR3 coding sequence is TGTGCCACCAGCAGAGATCAACCGGGTACCGGGGAGCTGTTTTTT.

The chain links TRBV5-6 to TRBJ2-1, with 10 bases fitting TRBD2. After removal of 4 bases from V and 7 bases from J, the junction contained 5 bases not matched to a gene. This CDR3 has 14 residues. CDR1 and CDR2 (germline): SGHDT, YYEEEE. CDR3 sequence reads: CASSKREGMNEQFF. The CDR3 DNA follows: TGTGCCAGCAGCAAGCGGGAGGGCATGAATGAGCAGTTCTTC.

V and J are TRBV11-2 and TRBJ1-1; TRBD1 matches at 7 bases. CDR1 is SGHAT, CDR2 FQNNGV, per germline. V lost 5 bases, J lost 3 bases, and 3 bases stayed unmatched. CDR3 length: 13 residues. The CDR3 DNA sequence: TGTGCCAGCAGCCGCGGACAGGACACTGAAGCTTTCTTT. This translates into CASSRGQDTEAFF.

Only one count was recorded for this clone. This chain connects TRBV19 to TRBJ2-3; 7 bases match TRBD2. This CDR3 is built from 16 residues. Unmatched junction bases numbered 8, after V lost 5 bases and J lost 0 bases. Germline V lookup: CDR1 LNHDA, CDR2 SQIVND (reference sequence). CDR3 protein: CASSPQEGGSTDTQYF. The CDR3 coding sequence is TGTGCCAGTAGTCCCCAGGAGGGAGGGAGCACAGATACGCAGTATTTT.

The chain combines TRBV10-3 with TRBJ2-7; D is possibly TRBD1 (6 bases). Germline V CDR1 and CDR2: ENHRY, SYGVKD. This CDR3 has 13 amino acids. Trimming left V 8 bases short and J 1 base short, with 12 bases between. The CDR3 sequence: CAIAPTGSYEQYF. The DNA of the CDR3 is TGTGCCATCGCCCCGACAGGTTCCTACGAGCAGTACTTC.

The V and J genes are TRBV27 and TRBJ2-7, with 11 bases fitting TRBD2. This CDR3 spans 13 amino acids. Germline V gene data show CDR1 as MNHEY and CDR2 as SMNVEV (reference sequence). V trimming: 8 bases; J trimming: 2 bases; junction bases outside the gene matches: 2. The CDR3 DNA is TGTGCCAGCGGGGGACTAGCGGCCTACGAGCAGTACTTC. Translation gives CASGGLAAYEQYF.

The chain uses TRBV2 and TRBJ2-7, with TRBD2 identical over 12 bases. The V and J ends lost 0 bases and 3 bases, in that order; junction bases with no gene match: 12. Germline V gene lookup returns CDR1 SNHLY and CDR2 FYNNEI. This CDR3 region has 19 residues. The CDR3 protein is CASSEARTSGTYWGYEQYF. CDR3 DNA sequence: TGTGCCAGCAGTGAAGCGCGGACTAGCGGGACTTACTGGGGCTACGAGCAGTACTTC.